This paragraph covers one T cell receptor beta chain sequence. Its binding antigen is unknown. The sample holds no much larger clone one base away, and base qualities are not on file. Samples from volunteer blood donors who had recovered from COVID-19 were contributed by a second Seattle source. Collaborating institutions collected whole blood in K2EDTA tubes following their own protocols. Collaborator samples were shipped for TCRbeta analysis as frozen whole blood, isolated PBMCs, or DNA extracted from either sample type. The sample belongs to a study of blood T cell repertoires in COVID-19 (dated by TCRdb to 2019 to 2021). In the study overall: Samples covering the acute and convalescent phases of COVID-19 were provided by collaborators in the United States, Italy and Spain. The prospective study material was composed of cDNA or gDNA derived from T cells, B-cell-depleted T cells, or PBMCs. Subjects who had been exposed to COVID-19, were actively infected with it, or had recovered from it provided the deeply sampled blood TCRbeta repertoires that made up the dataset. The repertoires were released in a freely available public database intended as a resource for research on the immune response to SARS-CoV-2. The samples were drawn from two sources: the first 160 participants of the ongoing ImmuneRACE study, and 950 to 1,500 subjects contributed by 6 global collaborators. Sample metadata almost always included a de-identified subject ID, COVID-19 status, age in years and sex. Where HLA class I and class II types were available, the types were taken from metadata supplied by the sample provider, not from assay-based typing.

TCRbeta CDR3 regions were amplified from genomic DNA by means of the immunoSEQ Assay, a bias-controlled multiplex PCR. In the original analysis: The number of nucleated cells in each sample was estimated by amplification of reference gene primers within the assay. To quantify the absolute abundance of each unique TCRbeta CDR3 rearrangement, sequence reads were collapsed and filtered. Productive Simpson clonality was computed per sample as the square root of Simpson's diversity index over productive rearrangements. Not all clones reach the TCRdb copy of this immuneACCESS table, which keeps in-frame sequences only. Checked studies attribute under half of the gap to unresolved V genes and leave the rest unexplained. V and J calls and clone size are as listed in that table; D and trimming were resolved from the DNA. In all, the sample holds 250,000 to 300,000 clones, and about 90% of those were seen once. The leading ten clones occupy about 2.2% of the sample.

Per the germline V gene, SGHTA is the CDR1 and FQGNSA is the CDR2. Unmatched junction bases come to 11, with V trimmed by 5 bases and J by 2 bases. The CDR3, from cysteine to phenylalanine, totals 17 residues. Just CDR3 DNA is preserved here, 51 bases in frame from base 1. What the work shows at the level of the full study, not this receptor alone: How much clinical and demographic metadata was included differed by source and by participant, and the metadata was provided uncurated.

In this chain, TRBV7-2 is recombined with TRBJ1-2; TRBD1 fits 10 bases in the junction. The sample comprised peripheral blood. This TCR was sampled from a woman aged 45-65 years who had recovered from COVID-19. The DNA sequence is TGTGCCAGCAGCCCCAAACCCGGGACAGGGGAGAACTATGGCTACACCTTC. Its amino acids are CASSPKPGTGENYGYTF.